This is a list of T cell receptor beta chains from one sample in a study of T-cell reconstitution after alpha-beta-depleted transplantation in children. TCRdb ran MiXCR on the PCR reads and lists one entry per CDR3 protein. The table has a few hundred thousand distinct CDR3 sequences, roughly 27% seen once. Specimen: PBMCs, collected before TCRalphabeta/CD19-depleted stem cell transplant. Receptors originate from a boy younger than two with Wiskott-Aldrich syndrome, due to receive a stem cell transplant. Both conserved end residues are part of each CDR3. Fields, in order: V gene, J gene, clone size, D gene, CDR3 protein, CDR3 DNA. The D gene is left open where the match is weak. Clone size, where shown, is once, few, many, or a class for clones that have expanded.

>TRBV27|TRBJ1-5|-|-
CASSLFGGAQYQPQHF
TGTGCCAGCAGTTTATTCGGAGGGGCCCAATACCAGCCCCAGCATTTT
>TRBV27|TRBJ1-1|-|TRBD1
CASSYGQGLNTEAFF
TGTGCCAGCAGTTACGGACAGGGATTGAACACTGAAGCTTTCTTT
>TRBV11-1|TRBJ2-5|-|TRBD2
CASSLGLAGYVQETQYF
TGTGCCAGCAGCTTAGGACTAGCGGGTTACGTACAAGAGACCCAGTACTTC
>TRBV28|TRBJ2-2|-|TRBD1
CASSSYDRGQDTGELFF
TGTGCCAGCAGTTCCTACGACAGGGGTCAGGACACCGGGGAGCTGTTTTTT
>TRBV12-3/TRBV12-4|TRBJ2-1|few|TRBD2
CASKLGGGRSYNEQFF
TGTGCCAGCAAACTCGGGGGGGGCCGCTCCTACAATGAGCAGTTCTTC
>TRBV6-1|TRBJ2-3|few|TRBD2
CASSEIGTRRDTQYF
TGTGCCAGCAGTGAAATCGGGACTAGGAGGGATACGCAGTATTTT
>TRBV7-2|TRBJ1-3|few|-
CASTWAPGNTIYF
TGTGCCAGCACGTGGGCTCCTGGAAACACCATATATTTT
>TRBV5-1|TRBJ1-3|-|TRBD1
CASRGTASGNTIYF
TGCGCCAGCAGGGGGACAGCATCTGGAAACACCATATATTTT
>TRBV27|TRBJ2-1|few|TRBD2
CASTSGTSGRDNEQFF
TGTGCCAGCACCTCCGGGACTAGCGGGAGGGACAATGAGCAGTTCTTC
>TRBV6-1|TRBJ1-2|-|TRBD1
CASVDRVGYGYTF
TGTGCCAGCGTCGACAGGGTCGGCTATGGCTACACCTTC
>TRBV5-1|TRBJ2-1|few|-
CASSQEGFAGYDEQFF
TGCGCCAGCAGCCAAGAAGGGTTTGCGGGTTACGATGAGCAGTTCTTC
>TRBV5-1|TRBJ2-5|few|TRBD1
CASSSTTGGYQETQYF
TGCGCCAGCAGCTCAACGACAGGGGGGTACCAAGAGACCCAGTACTTC
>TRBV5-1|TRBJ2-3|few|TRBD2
CASSLAGTSADTQYF
TGCGCCAGCAGCTTGGCGGGGACTAGTGCAGATACGCAGTATTTT
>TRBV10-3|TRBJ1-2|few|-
CAMGGQPLRGYTF
TGTGCCATGGGGGGACAACCCCTACGAGGCTACACCTTC
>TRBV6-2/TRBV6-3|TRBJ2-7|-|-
CASRTAAVTGLYEQYF
TGTGCCAGCAGAACCGCCGCGGTCACAGGGCTGTACGAGCAGTACTTC
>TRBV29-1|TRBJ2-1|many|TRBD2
CSAQIAGGPNEQFF
TGCAGCGCACAAATAGCGGGAGGGCCAAATGAGCAGTTCTTC
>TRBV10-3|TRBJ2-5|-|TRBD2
CAISVLAGEAIRETQYF
TGTGCCATCAGTGTTCTAGCGGGAGAGGCTATCAGAGAGACCCAGTACTTC
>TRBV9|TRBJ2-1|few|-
CASSVTGSSNEQFF
TGTGCCAGCAGCGTAACTGGGAGTAGCAATGAGCAGTTCTTC
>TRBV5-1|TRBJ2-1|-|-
CASSEGVAYNEQFF
TGCGCCAGCAGCGAAGGGGTAGCTTACAATGAGCAGTTCTTC
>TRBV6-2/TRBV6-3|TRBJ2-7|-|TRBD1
CASSYSARGREQYF
TGTGCCAGCAGTTACTCGGCCAGGGGGCGCGAGCAGTACTTC
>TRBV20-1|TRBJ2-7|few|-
CSARDSDSYEQYF
TGCAGTGCTAGAGATTCGGACTCCTACGAGCAGTACTTC
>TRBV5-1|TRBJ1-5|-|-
CASSLARRGNLQPQHF
TGCGCCAGCAGCTTGGCCCGCAGGGGAAATCTCCAGCCCCAGCATTTT
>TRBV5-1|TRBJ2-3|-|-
CASGEGLSMADTQYF
TGCGCCAGCGGAGAGGGCCTTTCCATGGCAGATACGCAGTATTTT
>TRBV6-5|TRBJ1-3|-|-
CASSYGGRNRKGNTIYF
TGTGCCAGCAGTTACGGGGGACGAAATCGTAAGGGAAACACCATATATTTT
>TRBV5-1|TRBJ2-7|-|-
CASSRSGISGEQYF
TGCGCCAGCAGCCGAAGTGGAATTTCTGGCGAGCAGTACTTC
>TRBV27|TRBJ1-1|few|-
CASSQEMNTEAFF
TGTGCCAGTTCACAGGAGATGAACACTGAAGCTTTCTTT